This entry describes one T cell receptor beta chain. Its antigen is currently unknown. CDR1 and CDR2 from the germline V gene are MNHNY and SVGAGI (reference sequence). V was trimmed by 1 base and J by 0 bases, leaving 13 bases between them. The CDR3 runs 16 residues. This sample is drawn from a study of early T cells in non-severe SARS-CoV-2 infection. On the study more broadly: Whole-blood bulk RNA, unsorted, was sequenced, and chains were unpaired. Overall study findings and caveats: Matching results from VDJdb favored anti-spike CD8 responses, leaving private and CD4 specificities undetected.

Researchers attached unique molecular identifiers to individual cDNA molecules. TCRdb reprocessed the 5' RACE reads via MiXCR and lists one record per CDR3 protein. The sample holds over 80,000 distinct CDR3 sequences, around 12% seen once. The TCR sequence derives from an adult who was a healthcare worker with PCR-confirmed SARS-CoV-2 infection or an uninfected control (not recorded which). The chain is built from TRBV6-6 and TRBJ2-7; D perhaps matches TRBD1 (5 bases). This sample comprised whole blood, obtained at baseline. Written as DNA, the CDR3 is TGTGCCAGCAGTTACTTTATCCAGGGTTCCTCCTACGAGCAGTACTTC. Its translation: CASSYFIQGSSYEQYF.